This passage covers 8 T cell receptor beta chains from one sample sequenced in a study of blood T cell repertoires in COVID-19. Only in-frame clones appear in the TCRdb table, and some are missing; sequencing was by immunoSEQ multiplex PCR. The table has more than 45,000 clones, around nine tenths seen once. Sequencing was done on a sample of peripheral blood. The receptors here all came from a woman aged 55-75 years with COVID-19, enrolled during active disease.

In nucleotides, the CDR3 is TGTGCCAGCAGTGAAGCGCGGGCATACATGAACACTGAAGCTTTCTTT. Encoded protein: CASSEARAYMNTEAFF. This chain links TRBV6-1 with TRBJ1-1; D gene unclear. V was trimmed by 0 bases and J by 0 bases, leaving 11 bases between them. The germline V gene has CDR1 MNHNS and CDR2 SASEGT. This CDR3 spans 16 amino acids.

The J gene is TRBJ1-1, the V gene TRBV3-1 (or the pseudogene TRBV3-2), with D possibly TRBD1 on 5 matching bases. Looked up from germline, CDR1 is LGHDT and CDR2 is YNNKEL (reference sequence). This CDR3 has 14 residues. With 4 bases removed from V and 11 bases from J, the gap between germline ends came to 20 bases. The CDR3 is CASSPFLGGSGAFF. The CDR3 DNA reads as TGTGCCAGCAGCCCCTTCTTGGGGGGGAGTGGGGCTTTCTTT.

The rearrangement uses TRBV6-6 and TRBJ1-5; TRBD1 aligns across 7 bases. Germline assignment: CDR1 MNHNY and CDR2 SVGAGI (reference sequence). The CDR3 contains 14 residues. The trim removed 9 bases at V and 1 base at J, leaving 6 bases unmatched. As DNA, the CDR3 is TGTGCCAGTCAAGACAGGGCAAGCAATCAGCCCCAGCATTTT. This encodes CASQDRASNQPQHF.

The rearrangement links TRBV9 to TRBJ2-5; D is uncertain. The CDR3 is 14 amino acids. Germline-derived CDR1 and CDR2 are SGDLS and YYNGEE. Trimming removed 1 base from V and 5 bases from J, with 12 bases in between. CDR3 region: CASSVRALGETQYF. The CDR3 DNA follows: TGTGCCAGCAGCGTACGCGCCCTAGGCGAGACCCAGTACTTC.

V gene TRBV2 combines with J gene TRBJ1-1; D is perhaps TRBD1 (5 bases). CDR3 length: 15 residues. V gave up 7 bases and J gave up 1 base, with 16 bases separating them. Germline CDR1 and CDR2: SNHLY and FYNNEI. The DNA of the CDR3 is TGTGCCAGCAAGTTGGGGGGGTTTTCGAACACTGAAGCTTTCTTT. Its protein is CASKLGGFSNTEAFF.

This chain uses TRBV30 with TRBJ1-6; D not certain. Germline V gives CDR1 GTSNPN, CDR2 SVGIG (reference sequence). CDR3 length: 13 residues. Trimming cost V 5 bases and J 1 base, with 6 bases left between them. This chain's CDR3 is CAWARSYNSPLHF. DNA for the CDR3: TGTGCCTGGGCGCGGTCCTATAATTCACCCCTCCACTTT.

The V call is TRBV6-4, the J call TRBJ2-3; 7 positions match TRBD2. The germline CDR1 and CDR2 sequences are MRHNA and SNTAGT. With 5 bases clipped from V and 2 bases from J, the junction kept 10 bases outside the gene matches. CDR3 length: 16 residues. This chain's CDR3 is CASSLDPSGTTDTQYF. Written as DNA, the CDR3 is TGTGCCAGCAGTCTAGATCCTAGCGGAACCACAGATACGCAGTATTTT.

The chain has TRBV18 and TRBJ1-2; a weak D match, TRBD1 (5 bases). Looked up from germline, CDR1 is KGHSH and CDR2 is LQKENI. With 3 bases removed from V and 0 bases from J, the gap between germline ends came to 11 bases. There are 15 residues in the CDR3. The CDR3 loop reads CASSPARQTNYGYTF. CDR3 bases: TGTGCCAGCTCACCGGCCCGACAGACTAACTATGGCTACACCTTC. The full variable domain, its missing parts supplied by reference TRBV18 and TRBJ1-2, is NAGVMQNPRHLVRRRGQEARLRCSPMKGHSHVYWYRQLPEEGLKFMVYLQKENIIDESGMPKERFSAEFPKEGPSILRIQQVVRGDSAAYFCASSPARQTNYGYTFGSGTRLTVV.